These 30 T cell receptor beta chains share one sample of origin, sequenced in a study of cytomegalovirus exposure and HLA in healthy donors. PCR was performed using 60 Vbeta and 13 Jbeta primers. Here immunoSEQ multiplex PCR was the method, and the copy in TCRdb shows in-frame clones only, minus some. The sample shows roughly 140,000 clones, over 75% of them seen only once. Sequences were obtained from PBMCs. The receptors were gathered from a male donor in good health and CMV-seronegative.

For the CDR3, the DNA is TGTGCCAGCAGTGAAACGGGACAAGAAAACTATGGCTACACCTTC. It translates to CASSETGQENYGYTF. The V and J genes are TRBV2 and TRBJ1-2, with D tentatively TRBD1 (6 bases). The CDR3 sequence is 15 residues long. Per germline, CDR1 SNHLY and CDR2 FYNNEI. V lost 2 bases to trimming and J lost 2 bases, with 12 bases between them.

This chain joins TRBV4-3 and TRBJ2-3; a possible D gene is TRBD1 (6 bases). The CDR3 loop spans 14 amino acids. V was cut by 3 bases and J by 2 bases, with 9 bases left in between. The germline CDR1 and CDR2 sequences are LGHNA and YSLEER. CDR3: CASSHDRNTDTQYF. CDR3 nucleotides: TGCGCCAGCAGCCACGACAGGAACACAGATACGCAGTATTTT.

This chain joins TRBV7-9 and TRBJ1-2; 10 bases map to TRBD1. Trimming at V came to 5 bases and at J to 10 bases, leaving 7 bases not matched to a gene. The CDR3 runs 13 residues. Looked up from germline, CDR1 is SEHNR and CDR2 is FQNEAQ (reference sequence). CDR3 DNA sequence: TGTGCCAGCAGCCCAGGGGACAGGGGAACCTACACCTTC. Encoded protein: CASSPGDRGTYTF. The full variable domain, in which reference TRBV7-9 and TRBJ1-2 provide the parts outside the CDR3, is DTGVSQNPRHKITKRGQNVTFRCDPISEHNRLYWYRQTLGQGPEFLTYFQNEAQLEKSRLLSDRFSAERPKGSFSTLEIQRTEQGDSAMYLCASSPGDRGTYTFGSGTRLTVV.

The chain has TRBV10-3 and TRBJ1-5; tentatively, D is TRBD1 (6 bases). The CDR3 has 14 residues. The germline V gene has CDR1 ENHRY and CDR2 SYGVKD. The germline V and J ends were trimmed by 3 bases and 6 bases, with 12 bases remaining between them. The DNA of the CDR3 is TGTGCCATCAGTGATAACAGGGAGGGTCAGCCCCAGCATTTT. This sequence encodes CAISDNREGQPQHF.

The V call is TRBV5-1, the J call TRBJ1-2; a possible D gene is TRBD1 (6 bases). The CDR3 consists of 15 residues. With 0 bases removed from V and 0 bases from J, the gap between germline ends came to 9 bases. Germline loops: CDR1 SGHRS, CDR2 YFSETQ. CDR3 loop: CASSLAGDTNYGYTF. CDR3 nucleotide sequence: TGCGCCAGCAGCTTGGCAGGGGATACTAACTATGGCTACACCTTC.

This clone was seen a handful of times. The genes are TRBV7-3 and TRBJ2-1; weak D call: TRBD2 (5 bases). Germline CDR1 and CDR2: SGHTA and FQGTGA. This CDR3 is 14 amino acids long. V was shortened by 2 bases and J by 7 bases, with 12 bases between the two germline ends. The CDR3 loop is CASSLGGSMNEQFF. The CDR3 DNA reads TGTGCCAGCAGCTTAGGTGGGAGTATGAATGAGCAGTTCTTC.

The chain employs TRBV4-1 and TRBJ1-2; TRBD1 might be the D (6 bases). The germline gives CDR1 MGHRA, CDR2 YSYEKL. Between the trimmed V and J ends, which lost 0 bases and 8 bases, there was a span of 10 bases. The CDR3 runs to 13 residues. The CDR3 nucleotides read TGCGCCAGCAGCCAAGATCCAGGGGCCGGCTACACCTTC. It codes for CASSQDPGAGYTF.

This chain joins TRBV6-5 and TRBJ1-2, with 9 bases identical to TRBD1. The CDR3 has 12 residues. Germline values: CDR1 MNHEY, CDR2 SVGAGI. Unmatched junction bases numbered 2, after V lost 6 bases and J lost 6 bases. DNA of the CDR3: TGTGCCAGCAGGGGACAGGGCAATGGCTACACCTTC. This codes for CASRGQGNGYTF.

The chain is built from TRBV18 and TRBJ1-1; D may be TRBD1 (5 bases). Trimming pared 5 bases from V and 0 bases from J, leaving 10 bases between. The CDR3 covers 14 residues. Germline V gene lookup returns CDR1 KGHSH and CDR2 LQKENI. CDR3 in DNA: TGTGCCAGCTCAACCGACAGTCTGAACACTGAAGCTTTCTTT. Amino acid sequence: CASSTDSLNTEAFF.

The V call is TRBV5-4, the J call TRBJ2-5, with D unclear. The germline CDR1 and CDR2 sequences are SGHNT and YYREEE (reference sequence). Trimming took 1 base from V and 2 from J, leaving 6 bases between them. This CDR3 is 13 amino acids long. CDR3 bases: TGTGCCAGCAGCTTGCCAAATCAAGAGACCCAGTACTTC. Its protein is CASSLPNQETQYF. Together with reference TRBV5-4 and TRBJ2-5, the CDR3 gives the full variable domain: ETGVTQSPTHLIKTRGQQVTLRCSSQSGHNTVSWYQQALGQGPQFIFQYYREEENGRGNFPPRFSGLQFPNYSSELNVNALELDDSALYLCASSLPNQETQYFGPGTRLLVL.

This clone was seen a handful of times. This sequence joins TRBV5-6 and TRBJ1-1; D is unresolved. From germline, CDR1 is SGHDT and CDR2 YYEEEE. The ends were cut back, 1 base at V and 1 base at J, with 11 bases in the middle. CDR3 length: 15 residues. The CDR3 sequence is CASSLIDTSNTEAFF. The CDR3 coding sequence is TGTGCCAGCAGCTTGATCGACACTTCGAACACTGAAGCTTTCTTT.

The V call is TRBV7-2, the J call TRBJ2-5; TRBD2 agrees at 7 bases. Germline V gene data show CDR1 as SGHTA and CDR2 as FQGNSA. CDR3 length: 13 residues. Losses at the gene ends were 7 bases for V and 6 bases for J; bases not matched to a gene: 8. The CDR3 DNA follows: TGTGCCAGCACCCTGGGGGGGGACCAGACCCAGTACTTC. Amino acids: CASTLGGDQTQYF.

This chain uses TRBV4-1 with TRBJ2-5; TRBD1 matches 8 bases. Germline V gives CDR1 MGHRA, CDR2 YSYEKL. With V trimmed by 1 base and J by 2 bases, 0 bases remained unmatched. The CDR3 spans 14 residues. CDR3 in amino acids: CASSQGTGQETQYF. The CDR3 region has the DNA TGCGCCAGCAGCCAAGGGACAGGGCAAGAGACCCAGTACTTC.

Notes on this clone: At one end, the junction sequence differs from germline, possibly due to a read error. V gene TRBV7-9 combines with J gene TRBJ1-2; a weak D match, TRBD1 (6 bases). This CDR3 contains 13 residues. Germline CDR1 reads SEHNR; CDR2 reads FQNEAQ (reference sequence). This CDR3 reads CSSSFGGQGGYTF. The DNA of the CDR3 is TGTTCCAGCAGCTTCGGGGGGCAGGGTGGCTACACCTTC.

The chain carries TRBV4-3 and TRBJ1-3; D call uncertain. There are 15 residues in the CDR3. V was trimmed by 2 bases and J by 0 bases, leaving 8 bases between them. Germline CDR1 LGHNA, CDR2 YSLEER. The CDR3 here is CASSQQLSSGNTIYF. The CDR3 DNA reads TGCGCCAGCAGCCAACAACTGAGCTCTGGAAACACCATATATTTT.

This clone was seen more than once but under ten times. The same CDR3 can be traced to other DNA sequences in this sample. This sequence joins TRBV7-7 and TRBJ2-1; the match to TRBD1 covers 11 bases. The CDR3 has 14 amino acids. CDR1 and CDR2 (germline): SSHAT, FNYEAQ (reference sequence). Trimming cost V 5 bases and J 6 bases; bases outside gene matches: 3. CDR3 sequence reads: CASSPGQGGNEQFF. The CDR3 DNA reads TGTGCCAGCAGCCCGGGACAGGGGGGCAATGAGCAGTTCTTC.

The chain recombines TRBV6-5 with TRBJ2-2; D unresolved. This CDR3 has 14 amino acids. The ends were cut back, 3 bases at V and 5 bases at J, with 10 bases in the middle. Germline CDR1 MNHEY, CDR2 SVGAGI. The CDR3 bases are TGTGCCAGCAGTTATGATTCCGGTACCGGGGAGCTGTTTTTT. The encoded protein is CASSYDSGTGELFF.

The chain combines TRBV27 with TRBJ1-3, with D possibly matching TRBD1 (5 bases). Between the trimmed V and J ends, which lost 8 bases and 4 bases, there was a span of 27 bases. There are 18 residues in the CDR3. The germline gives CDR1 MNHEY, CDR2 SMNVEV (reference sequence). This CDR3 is CASARGTGGASGGNTIYF. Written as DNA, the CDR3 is TGTGCCAGCGCACGGGGCACGGGCGGGGCGTCGGGAGGAAACACCATATATTTT.

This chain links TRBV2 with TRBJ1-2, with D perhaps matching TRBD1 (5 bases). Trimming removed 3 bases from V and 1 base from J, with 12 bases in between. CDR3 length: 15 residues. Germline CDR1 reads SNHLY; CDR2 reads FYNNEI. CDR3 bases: TGTGCCAGCAGTGAGTCGTCGGGGGTTAACTATGGCTACACCTTC. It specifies CASSESSGVNYGYTF.

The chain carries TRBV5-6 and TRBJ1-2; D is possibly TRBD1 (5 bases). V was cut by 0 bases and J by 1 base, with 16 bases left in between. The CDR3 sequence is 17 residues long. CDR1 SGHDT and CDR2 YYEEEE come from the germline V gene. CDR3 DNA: TGTGCCAGCAGCTTGGGGCCGGGACTGAGTGTTAACTATGGCTACACCTTC. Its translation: CASSLGPGLSVNYGYTF.

This chain's CDR3 is CASSLLASGGTETQYF. CDR3 nucleotide sequence: TGCGCCAGCAGCTTGCTTGCTAGCGGGGGAACAGAGACCCAGTACTTC. The chain employs TRBV5-1 and TRBJ2-5; 10 positions match TRBD2. The CDR3 has 16 amino acids. CDR1 SGHRS and CDR2 YFSETQ come from the germline V gene. The junction had 7 bases not matched to a gene; V was cut back by 1 base and J by 4 bases.

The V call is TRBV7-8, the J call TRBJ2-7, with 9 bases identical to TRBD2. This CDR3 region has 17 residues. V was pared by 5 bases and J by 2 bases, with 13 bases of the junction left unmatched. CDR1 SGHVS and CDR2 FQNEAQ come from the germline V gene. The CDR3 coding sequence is TGTGCCAGCAGCGCCTATAGGGACGGCGGGAGGGCCTACGAGCAGTACTTC. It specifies CASSAYRDGGRAYEQYF.

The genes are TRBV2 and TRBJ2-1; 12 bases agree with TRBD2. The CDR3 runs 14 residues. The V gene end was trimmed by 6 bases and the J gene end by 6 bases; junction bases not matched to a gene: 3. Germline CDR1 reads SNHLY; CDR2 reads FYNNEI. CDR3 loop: CASRLAGGPNEQFF. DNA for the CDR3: TGTGCCAGCAGGCTAGCGGGAGGGCCCAATGAGCAGTTCTTC.

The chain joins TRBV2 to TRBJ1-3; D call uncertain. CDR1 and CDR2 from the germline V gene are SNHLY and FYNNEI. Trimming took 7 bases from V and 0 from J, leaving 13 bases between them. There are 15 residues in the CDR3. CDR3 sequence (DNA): TGTGCCAGCACCGCAGCAGGATACTCTGGAAACACCATATATTTT. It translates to CASTAAGYSGNTIYF.

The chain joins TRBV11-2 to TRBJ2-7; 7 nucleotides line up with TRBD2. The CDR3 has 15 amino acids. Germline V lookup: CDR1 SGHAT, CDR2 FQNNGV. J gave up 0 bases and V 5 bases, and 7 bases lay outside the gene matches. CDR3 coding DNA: TGTGCCAGCAGCATAGGGGAGGGGAGCTCCTACGAGCAGTACTTC. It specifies CASSIGEGSSYEQYF. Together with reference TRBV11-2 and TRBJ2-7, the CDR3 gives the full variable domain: EAGVAQSPRYKIIEKRQSVAFWCNPISGHATLYWYQQILGQGPKLLIQFQNNGVVDDSQLPKDRFSAERLKGVDSTLKIQPAKLEDSAVYLCASSIGEGSSYEQYFGPGTRLTVT.

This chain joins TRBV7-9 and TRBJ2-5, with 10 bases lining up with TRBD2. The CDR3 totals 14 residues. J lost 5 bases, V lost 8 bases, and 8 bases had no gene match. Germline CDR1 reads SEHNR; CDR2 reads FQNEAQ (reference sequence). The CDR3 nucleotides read TGTGCCAGCGGGGCTAGCGGGAGCGCTGAGACCCAGTACTTC. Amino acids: CASGASGSAETQYF.

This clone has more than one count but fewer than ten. CDR3 sequence: CASSLLLAAFPGAQYF. DNA for the CDR3: TGTGCCAGCAGCTTACTCCTAGCGGCCTTTCCCGGGGCGCAGTATTTT. The rearrangement links TRBV7-9 to TRBJ2-3, with 7 bases that match TRBD2. The CDR3 extends over 16 amino acids. V trimming: 2 bases; J trimming: 10 bases; junction bases outside the gene matches: 15. Looked up from germline, CDR1 is SEHNR and CDR2 is FQNEAQ (reference sequence).

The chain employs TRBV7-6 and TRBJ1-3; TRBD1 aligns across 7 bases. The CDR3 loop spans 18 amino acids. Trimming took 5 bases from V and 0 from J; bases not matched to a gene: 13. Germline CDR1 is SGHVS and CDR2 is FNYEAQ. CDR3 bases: TGTGCCAGCAGCGCCCTCGAGAAGGGGGCGAGCTCTGGAAACACCATATATTTT. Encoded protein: CASSALEKGASSGNTIYF.

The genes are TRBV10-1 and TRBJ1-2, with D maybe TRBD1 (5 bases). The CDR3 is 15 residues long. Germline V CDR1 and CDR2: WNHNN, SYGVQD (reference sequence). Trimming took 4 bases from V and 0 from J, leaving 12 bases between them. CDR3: CASSATQVTNYGYTF. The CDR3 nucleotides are TGCGCCAGCAGTGCCACACAGGTAACTAACTATGGCTACACCTTC.

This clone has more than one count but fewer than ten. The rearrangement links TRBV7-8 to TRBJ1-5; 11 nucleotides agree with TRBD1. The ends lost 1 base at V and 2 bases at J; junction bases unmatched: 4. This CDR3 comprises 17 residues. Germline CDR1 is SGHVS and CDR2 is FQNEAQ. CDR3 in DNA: TGTGCCAGCAGCTTAGGGACAGGGGGCGGTGGCAATCAGCCCCAGCATTTT. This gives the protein CASSLGTGGGGNQPQHF.